This T cell receptor (beta chain) was captured by sequencing in a study of monozygotic twins with inflammatory bowel disease. Worth noting for this clonotype: The antigen remains undetermined.

The study, taken as a whole, reports: TCRbeta diversity (inverse Simpson) was lower in IBD patients than in healthy co-twins. What may have added variability to patient repertoires is that immunosuppressive treatments differed.

RNA in its total form was extracted from whole blood, and T cells were not sorted. UMIs that included a 6-nucleotide sample barcode were added by template switching, which took place during cDNA synthesis. Following a re-call of the 5' RACE reads, TCRdb has one entry per CDR3 protein and lacks DNA. The sample has about 300,000 distinct CDR3 sequences. The CDR3 length is 16 residues. From germline, CDR1 is SEHNR and CDR2 FQNEAQ (reference sequence). Sequenced sample: blood. The sequence came from a human donor with ulcerative colitis or Crohn's disease, or a healthy co-twin of an affected twin (not recorded which). V and J are TRBV7-9 and TRBJ1-3; TCRdb gives TRBD1 as the D gene, but with no DNA this cannot be confirmed. The CDR3 loop is CASSSTGGFYGNTIYF.